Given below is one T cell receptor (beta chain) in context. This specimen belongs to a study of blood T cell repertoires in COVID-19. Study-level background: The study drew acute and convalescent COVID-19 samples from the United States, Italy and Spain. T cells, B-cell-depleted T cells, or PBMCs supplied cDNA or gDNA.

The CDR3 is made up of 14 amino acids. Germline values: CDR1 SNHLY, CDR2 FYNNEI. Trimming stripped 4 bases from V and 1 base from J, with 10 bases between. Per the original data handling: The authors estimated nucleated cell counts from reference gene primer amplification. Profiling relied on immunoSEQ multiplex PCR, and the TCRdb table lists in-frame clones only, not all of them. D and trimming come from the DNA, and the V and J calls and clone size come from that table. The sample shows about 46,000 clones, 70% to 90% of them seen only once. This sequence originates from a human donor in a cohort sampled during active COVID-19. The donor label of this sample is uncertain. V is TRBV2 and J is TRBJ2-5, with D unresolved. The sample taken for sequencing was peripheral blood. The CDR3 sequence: CASSVLQLQETQYF. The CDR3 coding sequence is TGTGCCAGCAGTGTTTTACAGCTCCAAGAGACCCAGTACTTC.